A single sample is the source of the 24 T cell receptor beta chains below, sequenced in a study of cytomegalovirus exposure and HLA in healthy donors. PCR involved 60 Vbeta and 13 Jbeta primers. Assay: immunoSEQ multiplex PCR; the TCRdb copy retains only in-frame clones and omits some. The sample holds 150,000 to 200,000 clones, 60% to 85% seen once. Sequencing was performed on PBMCs. The receptors were sampled from a woman aged 40 to 50 in good health and CMV-seronegative.

The V call is TRBV7-8, the J call TRBJ2-7, with 7 positions matching TRBD2. Germline-derived CDR1 and CDR2 are SGHVS and FQNEAQ. This CDR3 comprises 15 residues. V was clipped by 0 bases and J by 0 bases; unmatched bases: 2. The CDR3 bases are TGTGCCAGCAGCTTAGCCGGGACTAACTCCTACGAGCAGTACTTC. Amino acid sequence: CASSLAGTNSYEQYF.

The J gene is TRBJ1-3, the V gene TRBV23-1; weak D call: TRBD1 (5 bases). TRBV23-1 is an ORF for which the function is uncertain. V was cut by 3 bases and J by 3 bases, with 12 bases left in between. This CDR3 has 15 residues. The CDR3: CASSQGEVCGNTIYF. CDR3 in DNA: TGCGCCAGCAGTCAGGGGGAGGTCTGTGGAAACACCATATATTTT.

The V gene is TRBV5-1, the J gene TRBJ1-2; 7 bases are a match to TRBD1. This CDR3 has 12 residues. With 4 bases clipped from V and 7 bases from J, the junction kept 4 bases outside the gene matches. The germline CDR1 and CDR2 sequences are SGHRS and YFSETQ. CDR3 in DNA: TGCGCCAGCAGCACGACAGGGCCTGGCTACACCTTC. Encoded protein: CASSTTGPGYTF.

This chain's CDR3 is CASSVNSNEKLFF. In nucleotides, the CDR3 is TGTGCCAGCAGTGTGAACAGTAATGAAAAACTGTTTTTT. The V call is TRBV2, the J call TRBJ1-4; D gene unclear. The CDR3 runs 13 residues. V was shortened by 4 bases and J by 4 bases, with 7 bases between the two germline ends. Germline lookup yields CDR1 SNHLY and CDR2 FYNNEI.

The sample holds one count of this clone. The V call is TRBV7-9, the J call TRBJ2-1; 11 bases fit TRBD2. This CDR3 spans 16 amino acids. The germline gives CDR1 SEHNR, CDR2 FQNEAQ (reference sequence). J gave up 2 bases and V 6 bases, and 6 bases lay outside the gene matches. CDR3 in amino acids: CASRRLAGPAYNEQFF. The CDR3 DNA sequence: TGTGCCAGCAGGCGACTAGCGGGACCAGCCTACAATGAGCAGTTCTTC.

The rearrangement links TRBV5-1 to TRBJ2-2; TRBD2 agrees at 10 bases. V was pared by 2 bases and J by 5 bases, with 6 bases of the junction left unmatched. The CDR3 length is 16 residues. CDR1 and CDR2 (germline): SGHRS, YFSETQ. The CDR3 is CASSFGGLAPTGELFF. CDR3 DNA: TGCGCCAGCAGCTTCGGGGGACTAGCGCCAACCGGGGAGCTGTTTTTT.

The CDR3 DNA follows: TGTGCCAGCAGCGTAGTGGCCAGCACAGATACGCAGTATTTT. Translating it yields CASSVVASTDTQYF. The chain is built from TRBV9 and TRBJ2-3; D is unresolved. This CDR3 has 14 residues. Germline V lookup: CDR1 SGDLS, CDR2 YYNGEE. V dropped 0 bases and J dropped 0 bases, with 5 bases sitting between them.

V usage is TRBV4-1 and J usage is TRBJ2-5; D possibly corresponds to TRBD2 (6 bases). Germline V lookup: CDR1 MGHRA, CDR2 YSYEKL. The CDR3 has 18 residues. V lost 0 bases and J 4 bases, leaving 21 bases between the germline ends. The CDR3 DNA is TGCGCCAGCAGCCAAGATCGGGCTAGCGCGGGGAGGCGAGAGACCCAGTACTTC. It yields the protein CASSQDRASAGRRETQYF.

The chain combines TRBV7-9 with TRBJ1-1; D is uncertain. Germline V gene sequence: CDR1 SEHNR, CDR2 FQNEAQ (reference sequence). This CDR3 has 11 residues. The V and J ends lost 5 bases and 1 base respectively, with 2 bases between them. The CDR3 nucleotides are TGTGCCAGCAGCCAGAACACTGAAGCTTTCTTT. This encodes CASSQNTEAFF.

The V and J genes are TRBV5-1 and TRBJ1-3; D not certain. With 0 bases removed from V and 0 bases from J, the gap between germline ends came to 4 bases. This CDR3 is 14 amino acids long. Per the germline V gene, CDR1 is SGHRS and CDR2 is YFSETQ. CDR3 nucleotides: TGCGCCAGCAGCTTGGATTACTCTGGAAACACCATATATTTT. The encoded protein is CASSLDYSGNTIYF.

This clone was detected only once. The chain combines TRBV4-1 with TRBJ2-3; D not certain. The germline CDR1 and CDR2 sequences are MGHRA and YSYEKL. The germline V and J ends were trimmed by 1 base and 6 bases, with 8 bases remaining between them. The CDR3 is 13 residues long. CDR3 region: CASSQVVVDTQYF. CDR3 in DNA: TGCGCCAGCAGCCAAGTTGTCGTTGATACGCAGTATTTT.

V is TRBV5-6 and J is TRBJ1-6; D not certain. Trimming left V 2 bases short and J 7 bases short, with 13 bases between. This CDR3 comprises 15 residues. Per the germline V gene, CDR1 is SGHDT and CDR2 is YYEEEE. CDR3 amino acids: CASSFLARPNSPLHF. CDR3 DNA sequence: TGTGCCAGCAGCTTCTTAGCCCGCCCCAATTCACCCCTCCACTTT.

In its sample, this clone was seen once. The chain links TRBV19 to TRBJ2-7; a possible D gene is TRBD2 (6 bases). The V gene's germline CDR1 is LNHDA and CDR2 SQIVND (reference sequence). The CDR3 is made up of 12 amino acids. V lost 5 bases, J lost 3 bases, and 8 bases lay in between. Here the CDR3 DNA reads TGTGCCAGTAGTGGAGGGGACTACGAGCAGTACTTC. This translates into CASSGGDYEQYF.

This clone was observed once. V and J are TRBV2 and TRBJ2-5; 7 bases are a match to TRBD1. Germline CDR1 SNHLY, CDR2 FYNNEI. V trimming: 9 bases; J trimming: 5 bases; junction bases outside the gene matches: 9. The CDR3 extends over 13 amino acids. The chain's CDR3 is CASNSEGAETQYF. DNA for the CDR3: TGTGCCAGTAACTCCGAGGGGGCGGAGACCCAGTACTTC.

The chain has TRBV7-2 and TRBJ2-5, with 12 bases that match TRBD2. The length of the CDR3 is 17 residues. Unmatched junction bases numbered 6, after V lost 2 bases and J lost 2 bases. CDR1 SGHTA and CDR2 FQGNSA come from the germline V gene. CDR3 region: CASSLRLAGVGQETQYF. In DNA, the CDR3 is TGTGCCAGCAGCTTAAGACTAGCGGGGGTTGGGCAAGAGACCCAGTACTTC.

This chain connects TRBV19 to TRBJ1-4, with TRBD1 matching 8 bases. Germline-derived CDR1 and CDR2 are LNHDA and SQIVND (reference sequence). This CDR3 is 15 amino acids long. With V trimmed by 4 bases and J by 2 bases, 3 bases remained unmatched. CDR3 sequence: CASSTWTGTNEKLFF. CDR3 DNA sequence: TGTGCCAGTAGTACTTGGACAGGGACTAATGAAAAACTGTTTTTT. Supplemented by reference TRBV19 and TRBJ1-4, the full variable domain reads DGGITQSPKYLFRKEGQNVTLSCEQNLNHDAMYWYRQDPGQGLRLIYYSQIVNDFQKGDIAEGYSVSREKKESFPLTVTSAQKNPTAFYLCASSTWTGTNEKLFFGSGTQLSVL.

The chain links TRBV9 to TRBJ2-4; possibly TRBD1 for D (6 bases). This CDR3 has 19 residues. The germline CDR1 and CDR2 sequences are SGDLS and YYNGEE. V lost 3 bases and J lost 3, with 25 bases in between. CDR3 DNA: TGTGCCAGCAGCGGACTTCCTGGACAGTCCCTTCGGGGCAAAAACATTCAGTACTTC. Its protein product is CASSGLPGQSLRGKNIQYF. The full variable domain, in which reference TRBV9 and TRBJ2-4 provide the parts outside the CDR3, is DSGVTQTPKHLITATGQRVTLRCSPRSGDLSVYWYQQSLDQGLQFLIQYYNGEERAKGNILERFSAQQFPDLHSELNLSSLELGDSALYFCASSGLPGQSLRGKNIQYFGAGTRLSVL.

The CDR3 nucleotides are TGCGCCAGCAGCTTACAGGGGAGTGGTGCCGGGGAGCTGTTTTTT. It encodes CASSLQGSGAGELFF. The chain couples TRBV5-1 to TRBJ2-2; TRBD1 agrees at 7 bases. The CDR3 covers 15 residues. With 2 bases clipped from V and 6 bases from J, the junction kept 7 bases outside the gene matches. Germline lookup yields CDR1 SGHRS and CDR2 YFSETQ.

The chain links TRBV7-9 to TRBJ2-1; TRBD1 matches 11 bases. The CDR3 sequence is 16 residues long. The germline gives CDR1 SEHNR, CDR2 FQNEAQ (reference sequence). V lost 5 bases to trimming and J lost 4 bases; unmatched junction nucleotides: 7. CDR3 sequence: CASSGRGQGAYNEQFF. In DNA, the CDR3 is TGTGCCAGCAGCGGGAGAGGACAGGGGGCTTACAATGAGCAGTTCTTC.

The rearrangement uses TRBV21-1 and TRBJ1-2; the D segment call TRBD1 is taken from the table without a DNA check. TRBV21-1 is a known pseudogene. The CDR3 has 14 amino acids. CDR3 DNA: TGTGCCAGCAGCAAAGGGACACCTAACTATGGCTACACCTTC. Its translation is CASSKGTPNYGYTF.

The gene calls are TRBV5-1 and TRBJ1-2; 7 nucleotides match TRBD1. The CDR3 sequence is 15 residues long. Germline assignment: CDR1 SGHRS and CDR2 YFSETQ. V lost 0 bases to trimming and J lost 4 bases; unmatched junction nucleotides: 6. The CDR3 nucleotides read TGCGCCAGCAGCTTGGAGGCGGACAGGTTCTATGGCTACACCTTC. Protein sequence: CASSLEADRFYGYTF. Complete variable domain (other parts from reference TRBV5-1 and TRBJ1-2): KAGVTQTPRYLIKTRGQQVTLSCSPISGHRSVSWYQQTPGQGLQFLFEYFSETQRNKGNFPGRFSGRQFSNSRSEMNVSTLELGDSALYLCASSLEADRFYGYTFGSGTRLTVV.

This chain joins TRBV5-1 and TRBJ2-7, with 7 bases fitting TRBD1. Germline CDR1 and CDR2: SGHRS and YFSETQ. The CDR3 loop spans 15 amino acids. V gave up 4 bases and J gave up 1 base; unmatched junction bases: 8. This CDR3 reads CASSPETGSSYEQYF. The DNA of the CDR3 is TGCGCCAGCAGCCCGGAGACAGGGTCTTCCTACGAGCAGTACTTC.

Only a few counts were recorded for this clone. The V and J genes are TRBV10-1 and TRBJ1-1; no definite D call. Per the germline V gene, CDR1 is WNHNN and CDR2 is SYGVQD (reference sequence). V was clipped by 3 bases and J by 0 bases, with 5 bases between them. This CDR3 contains 13 residues. The CDR3 DNA reads TGCGCCAGCAGTGACAACATGAACACTGAAGCTTTCTTT. Translation gives CASSDNMNTEAFF.

The rearrangement joins TRBV7-9 to TRBJ1-3; D not resolved. The CDR3 extends over 15 amino acids. Germline assignment: CDR1 SEHNR and CDR2 FQNEAQ (reference sequence). With 6 bases removed from V and 1 base from J, the gap between germline ends came to 13 bases. The CDR3 protein is CASSSQAASGNTIYF. The CDR3 nucleotides read TGTGCCAGCAGTTCCCAAGCGGCTTCTGGAAACACCATATATTTT.